These 2 T cell receptor beta chains share one sample of origin, sequenced in a study of CD8 T cells in ankylosing spondylitis. No antigen has been identified for these receptors. Notes on the study in general: About 8 highly homologous variants formed a TCR beta motif that appeared characteristic of ankylosing spondylitis blood.

Each CDR3 protein gets one entry after TCRdb re-called the 5' RACE reads with MiXCR. This table holds approximately 540,000 distinct CDR3 sequences, approximately 11% found once. The sequenced sample was blood, either unsorted or a sorted T cell fraction (not recorded which). All receptors derive from a male donor with ankylosing spondylitis.

This clonotype was detected a few times. The gene calls are TRBV20-1 and TRBJ2-5, with 12 bases lining up with TRBD2. The germline CDR1 and CDR2 sequences are DFQATT and SNEGSKA (reference sequence). The CDR3 runs to 15 residues. The V and J ends lost 2 bases and 5 bases, in that order; junction bases with no gene match: 6. The CDR3 sequence: CSARPLAGGRETQYF. Here the CDR3 DNA reads TGCAGTGCTAGACCCCTAGCGGGAGGGAGGGAGACCCAGTACTTC.

The chain combines TRBV3-1 with TRBJ1-2, with 7 nucleotides matching TRBD1. Germline V gives CDR1 LGHDT, CDR2 YNNKEL (reference sequence). V trimming: 1 base; J trimming: 7 bases; junction bases outside the gene matches: 9. This CDR3 region has 15 residues. This CDR3 reads CASSQGPGGKVGYTF. DNA for the CDR3: TGTGCCAGCAGCCAAGGTCCAGGGGGTAAAGTTGGCTACACCTTC.